The rows below give T cell receptor beta chains drawn from one sample of a study of beta chain features in type 1 diabetes. Data came from immunoSEQ multiplex PCR; TCRdb stores just in-frame clones and leaves some out. The sample consists of under 350,000 clones, about 24% of them appearing once. The sequencing input was naive CD4+ T cells from blood. The receptors derive from a woman in her 30s with type 1 diabetes. The CDR3 runs from the conserved cysteine through the conserved F or W. Each record gives: D gene, V gene, clone size, J gene, CDR3 DNA, CDR3 protein. A D gene is named only where the DNA matches it firmly. For some rows the clone size is stated as once, few or many, or as a class when expanded; others skip it.

NA,TRBV29-1,few,TRBJ1-5,TGCAGCGTTGATGACGGGAGGGGTCAGCCCCAGCATTTT,CSVDDGRGQPQHF
NA,TRBV30,few,TRBJ1-3,TGTGCCTGGAGTGGAGGACAGTCCTCTGGAAACACCATATATTTT,CAWSGGQSSGNTIYF
NA,TRBV9,few,TRBJ2-3,TGTGCCAGCAGCGTAGCGAGTTCTCAACTCACAGATACGCAGTATTTT,CASSVASSQLTDTQYF
NA,TRBV14,few,TRBJ1-4,TGTGCCAGCAGCCCAATCGACAGGAGTAATGAAAAACTGTTTTTT,CASSPIDRSNEKLFF
TRBD2,TRBV2,few,TRBJ2-1,TGTGCCAGCAGTGATAACCGGGAGGATTACAATGAGCAGTTCTTC,CASSDNREDYNEQFF
NA,TRBV30,NA,TRBJ1-2,TGTGCCTGGAGTGTAGGGAGGTCGGTCGGTTACACCTTC,CAWSVGRSVGYTF
NA,TRBV29-1,NA,TRBJ2-7,TGCAGCGTTCGAGGACAGAGCTACGAGCAGTACTTC,CSVRGQSYEQYF
TRBD2,TRBV29-1,NA,TRBJ2-3,TGCAGCGCGGGGGGACCGGGGGGAGATACGCAGTATTTT,CSAGGPGGDTQYF
TRBD1,TRBV19,NA,TRBJ2-1,TGTGCCAGTAGGGGACAGGGCTACAATGAGCAGTTCTTC,CASRGQGYNEQFF
NA,TRBV29-1,few,TRBJ2-4,TGCAGCGTTAGGGTACAGGGTACCAAAAACATTCAGTACTTC,CSVRVQGTKNIQYF
NA,TRBV28,few,TRBJ2-7,TGTGCCAGCAGTTCGCCCGCGGACACCTACGAGCAGTACTTC,CASSSPADTYEQYF
TRBD1,TRBV28,NA,TRBJ2-1,TGTGCCAGCAGTTTATACAGGGGGCTTGAGCAGTTCTTC,CASSLYRGLEQFF
NA,TRBV7-9,few,TRBJ2-7,TGTGCCAGCACCCAGGGATCCGAGCAGTACTTC,CASTQGSEQYF
TRBD2,TRBV5-1,NA,TRBJ2-3,TGCGCCAGCAGGGCTAGCGGGAGCACAGATACGCAGTATTTT,CASRASGSTDTQYF
NA,TRBV28,NA,TRBJ2-3,TGTGCCAGCAGTTTAGCGGGAAGCGGCACAGATACGCAGTATTTT,CASSLAGSGTDTQYF